The present entry profiles one TCR beta chain with its context. These data are taken from a study of blood T cell repertoires in COVID-19. Study background: COVID-19 samples, acute and convalescent, were from the United States, Italy and Spain. The analysed material was cDNA or gDNA that came from T cells, B-cell-depleted T cells, or PBMCs.

After removal of 6 bases from V and 2 bases from J, the junction contained 4 bases not matched to a gene. The CDR3 has 13 residues. Germline CDR1 MDHEN, CDR2 SYDVKM. In the source study's methods: Amplification of reference gene primers was used by the study to estimate nucleated cell counts. Method: immunoSEQ multiplex PCR; TCRdb's copy keeps in-frame clones and lacks some. Clone size and V and J calls were adopted from that table, with D and trimming inferred from the DNA. Here the sample spans approximately 90,000 clones, around 80% being singletons. Sequencing input: peripheral blood. The chain couples TRBV28 to TRBJ2-7, with 7 bases that match TRBD1. The receptor's source is an elderly woman with acute or convalescent COVID-19. CDR3 DNA: TGTGCCAGCAGAACAGGGGCCACCTACGAGCAGTACTTC. The encoded protein is CASRTGATYEQYF.